These 11 T cell receptor beta chains originate from one sample sequenced in a study of OX40 agonist ivuxolimab in advanced cancers. Only in-frame clones appear in the TCRdb table, and some are missing; sequencing was by immunoSEQ multiplex PCR. The sample has 50,000 to 75,000 clones; 87% are singletons. Sequencing used CD4+ or CD8+ T cells sorted from blood, obtained in a trial of the OX40 agonist ivuxolimab. The receptor set was obtained from an adult with an advanced solid tumor such as melanoma, head and neck, liver or kidney cancer.

This clone was recorded only once. V and J are TRBV11-3 and TRBJ2-1, with a possible D match to TRBD2 (6 bases). Trimming cost V 5 bases and J 2 bases, with 19 bases left between them. The CDR3 consists of 17 residues. Germline CDR1 reads SGHNT; CDR2 reads YENEEA. The CDR3 reads CASSTSRLEGTYNEQFF. DNA of the CDR3: TGTGCCAGCAGCACGAGTCGTTTGGAGGGGACCTACAATGAGCAGTTCTTC.

The chain employs TRBV10-3 and TRBJ2-3; 14 bases are a match to TRBD2. Trimming took 10 bases from V and 0 from J; bases not matched to a gene: 9. The germline V gene has CDR1 ENHRY and CDR2 SYGVKD. This CDR3 is 17 amino acids long. CDR3 in amino acids: CATSGTSGGTSTDTQYF. The DNA for the CDR3 is TGTGCCACCTCCGGGACTAGCGGGGGAACTAGCACAGATACGCAGTATTTT.

V is TRBV6-4 and J is TRBJ2-7; D may be TRBD2 (6 bases). Germline V CDR1 and CDR2: MRHNA, SNTAGT. This CDR3 spans 14 amino acids. V lost 3 bases, J lost 6 bases, and 15 bases lay in between. Here the CDR3 DNA reads TGTGCCAGCAGTGATTCCCCACTGGGAGGCGAGCAGTACTTC. Translating gives CASSDSPLGGEQYF.

V gene TRBV28 combines with J gene TRBJ2-1; the D is unclear. From germline, CDR1 is MDHEN and CDR2 SYDVKM. The CDR3 is made up of 12 amino acids. V dropped 3 bases and J dropped 5 bases, with 5 bases sitting between them. CDR3: CASSLSHNEQFF. Here the CDR3 DNA reads TGTGCCAGCAGTTTGTCCCACAATGAGCAGTTCTTC.

The genes are TRBV5-4 and TRBJ1-2; D remains unclear. Germline assignment: CDR1 SGHNT and CDR2 YYREEE (reference sequence). This CDR3 region has 13 residues. The germline V and J ends were trimmed by 1 base and 4 bases, with 8 bases remaining between them. CDR3 in DNA: TGTGCCAGCAGCTTGTTGGTCGGCTATGGCTACACCTTC. Encoded protein: CASSLLVGYGYTF.

This clone was seen just once. This rearrangement joins TRBV2 to TRBJ2-5; TRBD2 matches 10 bases. The CDR3 length is 16 residues. The ends lost 4 bases at V and 5 bases at J; junction bases unmatched: 10. Germline V gives CDR1 SNHLY, CDR2 FYNNEI. CDR3 in amino acids: CASSGGSGGNMETQYF. The CDR3 coding sequence is TGTGCCAGCAGTGGGGGTAGCGGGGGGAATATGGAGACCCAGTACTTC.

This chain connects TRBV7-9 to TRBJ1-3; D ambiguous. There are 19 residues in the CDR3. Trimming cost V 2 bases and J 0 bases, with 20 bases left between them. CDR1 SEHNR and CDR2 FQNEAQ come from the germline V gene (reference sequence). DNA of the CDR3: TGTGCCAGCAGCTTACTGGTCGCCAGGCGGATAGGCTCTGGAAACACCATATATTTT. Residues: CASSLLVARRIGSGNTIYF.

This clone is a singleton in its sample. The rearrangement links TRBV19 to TRBJ2-6; TRBD1 is a possible D gene (6 bases). Trimming shortened V by 6 bases and J by 0 bases, and 21 bases separated the two germline ends. This CDR3 is built from 19 residues. The germline V gene encodes CDR1 LNHDA and CDR2 SQIVND (reference sequence). The CDR3 loop reads CASRFRDTPLTSGANVLTF. In DNA form, the CDR3 reads TGTGCCAGTAGATTCAGGGACACCCCCCTAACCTCTGGGGCCAACGTCCTGACTTTC.

The chain is built from TRBV5-8 and TRBJ1-2; D perhaps matches TRBD1 (5 bases). V lost 2 bases and J 2 bases, leaving 7 bases between the germline ends. Per the germline V gene, CDR1 is SGHTS and CDR2 is YDEGEE. The CDR3 contains 13 residues. CDR3 bases: TGTGCCAGCAGCTTCGACAGAAACTATGGCTACACCTTC. Amino acid sequence: CASSFDRNYGYTF.

This clone was picked up one time. This chain links TRBV19 with TRBJ2-7, with a weak D call TRBD2 (5 bases). The CDR3 has 15 residues. The V and J ends lost 0 bases and 2 bases respectively, with 11 bases between them. CDR1 is LNHDA, CDR2 SQIVND, per germline (reference sequence). Written as DNA, the CDR3 is TGTGCCAGTAGTATAGATGCTGCGGGTCCCTACGAGCAGTACTTC. Protein product: CASSIDAAGPYEQYF.

The rearrangement uses TRBV9 and TRBJ2-1, with D possibly being TRBD2 (6 bases). The CDR3 loop spans 15 amino acids. Trimming removed 4 bases at V and 3 bases at J, with 14 bases between. The germline V gene encodes CDR1 SGDLS and CDR2 YYNGEE. CDR3 bases: TGTGCCAGCAGCCTCAATAGCGGCAACTACAATGAGCAGTTCTTC. Translation: CASSLNSGNYNEQFF.